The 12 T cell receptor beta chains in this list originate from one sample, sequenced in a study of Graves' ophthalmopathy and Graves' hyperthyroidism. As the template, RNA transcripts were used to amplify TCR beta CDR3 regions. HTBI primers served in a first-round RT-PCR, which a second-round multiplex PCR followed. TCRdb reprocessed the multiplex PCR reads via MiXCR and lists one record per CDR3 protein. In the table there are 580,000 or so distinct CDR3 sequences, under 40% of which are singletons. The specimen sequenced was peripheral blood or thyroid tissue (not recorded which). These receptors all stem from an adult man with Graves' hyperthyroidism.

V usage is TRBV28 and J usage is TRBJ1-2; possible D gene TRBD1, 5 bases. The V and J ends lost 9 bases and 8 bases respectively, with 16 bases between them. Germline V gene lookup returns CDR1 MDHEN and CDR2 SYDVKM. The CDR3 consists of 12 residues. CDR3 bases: TGTGCCAGTATTAGCCTGGGGCGCGGCTACACCTTC. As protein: CASISLGRGYTF.

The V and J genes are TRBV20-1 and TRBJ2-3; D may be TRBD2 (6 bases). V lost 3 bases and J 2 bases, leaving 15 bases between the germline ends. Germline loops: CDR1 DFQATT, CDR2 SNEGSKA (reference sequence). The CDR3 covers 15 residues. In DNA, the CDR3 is TGCAGTGCTAGCTCATACAGCGGGTTCACAGATACGCAGTATTTT. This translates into CSASSYSGFTDTQYF.

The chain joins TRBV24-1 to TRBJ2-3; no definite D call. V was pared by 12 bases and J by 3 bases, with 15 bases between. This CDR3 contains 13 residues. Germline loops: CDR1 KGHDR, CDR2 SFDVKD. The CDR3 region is CAAPGPFTDTQYF. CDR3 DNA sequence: TGTGCCGCACCCGGGCCTTTTACAGATACGCAGTATTTT.

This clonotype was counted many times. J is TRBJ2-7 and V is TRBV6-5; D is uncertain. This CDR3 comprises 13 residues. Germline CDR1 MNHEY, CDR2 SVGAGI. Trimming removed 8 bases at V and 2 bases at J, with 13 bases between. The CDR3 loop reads CASRKVETYEQYF. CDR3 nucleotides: TGTGCCAGCCGCAAGGTAGAGACCTACGAGCAGTACTTC.

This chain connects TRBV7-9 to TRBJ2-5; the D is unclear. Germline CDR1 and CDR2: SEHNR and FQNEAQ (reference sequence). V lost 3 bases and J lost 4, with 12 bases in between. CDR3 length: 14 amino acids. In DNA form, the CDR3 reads TGTGCCAGCAGCTTCAAATCGGGCCCAGAGACCCAGTACTTC. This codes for CASSFKSGPETQYF. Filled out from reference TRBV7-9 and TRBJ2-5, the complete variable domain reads DTGVSQNPRHKITKRGQNVTFRCDPISEHNRLYWYRQTLGQGPEFLTYFQNEAQLEKSRLLSDRFSAERPKGSFSTLEIQRTEQGDSAMYLCASSFKSGPETQYFGPGTRLLVL.

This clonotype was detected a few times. CDR3 bases: TGCGCCAGCAGCCAAGATCTGATACTTGGGAGCAATCAGCCCCAGCATTTT. It is translated as CASSQDLILGSNQPQHF. The chain links TRBV4-1 to TRBJ1-5; D ambiguous. Trimming removed 0 bases from V and 1 base from J, with 13 bases in between. The CDR3 is made up of 17 amino acids. CDR1 is MGHRA, CDR2 YSYEKL, per germline.

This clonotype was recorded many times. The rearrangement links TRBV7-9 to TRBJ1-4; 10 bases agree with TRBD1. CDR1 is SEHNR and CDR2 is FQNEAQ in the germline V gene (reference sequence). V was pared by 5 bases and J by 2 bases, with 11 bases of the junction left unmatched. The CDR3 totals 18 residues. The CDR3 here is CASSHTGQGFSTNEKLFF. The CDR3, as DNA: TGTGCCAGCAGCCACACGGGACAGGGGTTTTCCACTAATGAAAAACTGTTTTTT.

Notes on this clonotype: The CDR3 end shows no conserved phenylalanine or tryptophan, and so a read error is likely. In DNA form, the CDR3 reads TGTGCCAGCAGCTTAAACCCGTATAGCAATCAGCCCCAGCATGTT. It yields the protein CASSLNPYSNQPQHV. The gene calls are TRBV7-8 and TRBJ1-5; no clear D. This CDR3 has 15 amino acids. Trimming shortened V by 2 bases and J by 0 bases, and 8 bases separated the two germline ends. CDR1 is SGHVS and CDR2 is FQNEAQ in the germline V gene.

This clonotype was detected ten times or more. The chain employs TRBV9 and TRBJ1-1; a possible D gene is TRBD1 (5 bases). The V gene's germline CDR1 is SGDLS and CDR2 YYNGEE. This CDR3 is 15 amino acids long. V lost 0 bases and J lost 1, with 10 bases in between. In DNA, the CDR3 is TGTGCCAGCAGCGTAGGAGGGGTATCGAACACTGAAGCTTTCTTT. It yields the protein CASSVGGVSNTEAFF.

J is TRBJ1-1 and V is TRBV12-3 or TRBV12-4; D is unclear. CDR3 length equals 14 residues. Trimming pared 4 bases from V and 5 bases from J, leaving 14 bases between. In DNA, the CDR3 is TGTGCCAGCAGTTACGGGTGCGGGAAAACTGAAGCTTTCTTT. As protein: CASSYGCGKTEAFF.

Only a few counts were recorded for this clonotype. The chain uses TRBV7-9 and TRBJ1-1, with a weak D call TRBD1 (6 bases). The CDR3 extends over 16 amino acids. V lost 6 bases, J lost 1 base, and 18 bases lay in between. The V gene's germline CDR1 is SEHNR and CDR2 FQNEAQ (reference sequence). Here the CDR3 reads CASRGGGRNSNTEAFF. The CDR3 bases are TGTGCCAGCAGGGGGGGGGGGCGAAACTCGAACACTGAAGCTTTCTTT. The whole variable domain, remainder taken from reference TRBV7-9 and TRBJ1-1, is DTGVSQNPRHKITKRGQNVTFRCDPISEHNRLYWYRQTLGQGPEFLTYFQNEAQLEKSRLLSDRFSAERPKGSFSTLEIQRTEQGDSAMYLCASRGGGRNSNTEAFFGQGTRLTVV.

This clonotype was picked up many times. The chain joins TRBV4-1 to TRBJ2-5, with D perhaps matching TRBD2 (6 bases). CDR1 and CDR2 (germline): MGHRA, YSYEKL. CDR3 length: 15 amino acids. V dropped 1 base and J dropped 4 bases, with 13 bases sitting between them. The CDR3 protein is CASSQGAGTGETQYF. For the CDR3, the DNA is TGCGCCAGCAGCCAAGGGGCGGGGACGGGAGAGACCCAGTACTTC.